The rows below give T cell receptor beta chains drawn from one sample of a study of CD8 T cells in ankylosing spondylitis. TCRdb used MiXCR to reprocess the 5' RACE reads, holding one entry per CDR3 protein. The repertoire includes some 340,000 distinct CDR3 sequences, approximately 15% of them detected once, and 0.9% to 1.2% sits in the top ten. The sequenced material came from blood, either unsorted or a sorted T cell fraction (not recorded which). The source is a male donor with ankylosing spondylitis or in good health (not recorded which). Each CDR3 is given with its conserved first and last residue. Each record gives: clone size, V gene, D gene, J gene, CDR3 protein, CDR3 DNA. D genes are given only for firm matches. A row's size may be missing; if present it is once, few, many or a size class.

size: few; V: TRBV5-5; D: -; J: TRBJ2-1; CDR3: CASSLSGTDNNEQFF; DNA: TGTGCCAGCAGCTTAAGCGGGACAGATAACAATGAGCAGTTCTTC
size: few; V: TRBV10-3; D: -; J: TRBJ2-2; CDR3: CAISERVLGTGELFF; DNA: TGTGCCATCAGTGAGCGGGTTCTCGGGACCGGGGAGCTGTTTTTT
size: -; V: TRBV27; D: TRBD2; J: TRBJ2-2; CDR3: CASSLQFPRGSGGGELFF; DNA: TGTGCCAGCAGTTTACAATTCCCCCGCGGTAGCGGGGGCGGGGAGCTGTTTTTT
size: many; V: TRBV6-5; D: TRBD1; J: TRBJ1-2; CDR3: CASSYSRTGTGYTF; DNA: TGTGCCAGCAGTTACTCGCGGACAGGCACTGGCTACACCTTC
size: few; V: TRBV7-9; D: -; J: TRBJ2-5; CDR3: CASSPRAGLAETQYF; DNA: TGTGCCAGCAGCCCCAGAGCGGGCCTTGCAGAGACCCAGTACTTC
size: many; V: TRBV6-1; D: -; J: TRBJ2-1; CDR3: CASSPGGGGGSYNEQFF; DNA: TGTGCCAGCAGCCCAGGGGGGGGAGGTGGCTCCTACAATGAGCAGTTCTTC
size: -; V: TRBV5-1; D: -; J: TRBJ1-1; CDR3: CASSPMGENTEAFF; DNA: TGCGCCAGCAGCCCCATGGGGGAAAACACTGAAGCTTTCTTT
size: -; V: TRBV19; D: TRBD1; J: TRBJ2-7; CDR3: CASSIGTGPNEQYF; DNA: TGTGCCAGTAGTATCGGGACAGGTCCGAATGAGCAGTACTTC
size: -; V: TRBV12-3/TRBV12-4; D: -; J: TRBJ1-1; CDR3: CASAGATGGTEAFF; DNA: TGTGCCAGCGCTGGGGCAACCGGGGGAACTGAAGCTTTCTTT
size: -; V: TRBV18; D: -; J: TRBJ2-1; CDR3: CASSPPGVNYNEQFF; DNA: TGTGCCAGCTCACCACCAGGGGTTAACTACAATGAGCAGTTCTTC
size: -; V: TRBV20-1; D: -; J: TRBJ2-7; CDR3: CSFLGQGNDYEQYF; DNA: TGCAGTTTCCTAGGCCAGGGAAACGACTACGAGCAGTACTTC
size: few; V: TRBV5-1; D: TRBD1; J: TRBJ2-7; CDR3: CASTRDSAYEQYF; DNA: TGCGCCAGCACCAGGGACAGCGCCTACGAGCAGTACTTC
size: -; V: TRBV5-5; D: TRBD1; J: TRBJ2-5; CDR3: CASSGQGRSETQYF; DNA: TGTGCCAGCAGCGGACAGGGCAGGTCAGAGACCCAGTACTTC
size: few; V: TRBV5-1; D: TRBD1; J: TRBJ2-2; CDR3: CASSDPRTGVQGTGELFF; DNA: TGCGCCAGCAGCGATCCGAGGACAGGGGTTCAAGGGACCGGGGAGCTGTTTTTT
size: few; V: TRBV29-1; D: -; J: TRBJ1-2; CDR3: CSVDNRTVIYGYTF; DNA: TGCAGCGTTGACAACCGGACGGTCATCTATGGCTACACCTTC
size: -; V: TRBV20-1; D: -; J: TRBJ2-1; CDR3: CSAPNFRGVDNEQFF; DNA: TGCAGTGCTCCGAACTTCAGGGGAGTGGACAATGAGCAGTTCTTC
size: many; V: TRBV9; D: TRBD2; J: TRBJ2-7; CDR3: CASSVGPAGTSYEQYF; DNA: TGTGCCAGCAGCGTAGGTCCAGCGGGGACGTCCTACGAGCAGTACTTC
size: -; V: TRBV20-1; D: -; J: TRBJ2-7; CDR3: CSAREAGGHYEQYF; DNA: TGCAGTGCTAGAGAAGCAGGGGGGCACTACGAGCAGTACTTC
size: -; V: TRBV5-4; D: -; J: TRBJ2-2; CDR3: CASSPLGLPTGELFF; DNA: TGTGCCAGCAGTCCCCTCGGGCTCCCCACCGGGGAGCTGTTTTTT
size: -; V: TRBV7-2; D: -; J: TRBJ1-2; CDR3: CASSLEAGANYGYTF; DNA: TGTGCCAGCAGCTTAGAGGCAGGGGCTAACTATGGCTACACCTTC
size: -; V: TRBV7-8; D: TRBD2; J: TRBJ2-2; CDR3: CASSPVLWTSGKKDTGDLFF; DNA: TGTGCCAGCAGCCCAGTACTTTGGACTAGCGGGAAGAAGGACACCGGGGATCTGTTTTTT
size: -; V: TRBV3-1; D: -; J: TRBJ2-7; CDR3: CASSPLWAYEQYF; DNA: TGTGCCAGCAGCCCTCTCTGGGCCTACGAGCAGTACTTC
size: many; V: TRBV5-1; D: -; J: TRBJ1-1; CDR3: CASSLATGNTEAFF; DNA: TGCGCCAGCAGCCTAGCGACAGGGAACACTGAAGCTTTCTTT
size: few; V: TRBV7-9; D: -; J: TRBJ2-7; CDR3: CASRADGASYEQYF; DNA: TGTGCCAGCAGGGCGGATGGGGCCTCCTACGAGCAGTACTTC
size: few; V: TRBV29-1; D: TRBD1; J: TRBJ2-5; CDR3: CSVASGTGGEETQYF; DNA: TGCAGCGTTGCGTCCGGGACAGGGGGCGAGGAGACCCAGTACTTC
size: -; V: TRBV3-1; D: -; J: TRBJ1-1; CDR3: CASSLPGRSAFF; DNA: TGTGCCAGCAGCCTCCCGGGGAGGTCGGCTTTCTTT
size: few; V: TRBV5-6; D: -; J: TRBJ2-2; CDR3: CASSALQGNTGELFF; DNA: TGTGCCAGCAGCGCATTACAGGGGAACACCGGGGAGCTGTTTTTT
size: many; V: TRBV12-3/TRBV12-4; D: -; J: TRBJ2-5; CDR3: CASSLLQYQETQYF; DNA: TGTGCCAGCAGCCTACTACAGTACCAAGAGACCCAGTACTTC
size: -; V: TRBV5-1; D: -; J: TRBJ2-3; CDR3: CASSFGSGPTDTQYF; DNA: TGCGCCAGCAGCTTCGGTAGCGGACCCACAGATACGCAGTATTTT
size: many; V: TRBV5-1; D: -; J: TRBJ2-1; CDR3: CASSFVGRSYNEQFF; DNA: TGCGCCAGCAGCTTTGTGGGGAGGTCCTACAATGAGCAGTTCTTC
size: -; V: TRBV20-1; D: -; J: TRBJ1-4; CDR3: CSAALATNEKLFF; DNA: TGCAGTGCGGCTCTCGCAACTAATGAAAAACTGTTTTTT
size: many; V: TRBV20-1; D: -; J: TRBJ1-2; CDR3: CSASDTVGRANYGYTF; DNA: TGCAGTGCTAGTGACACCGTGGGGAGAGCTAACTATGGCTACACCTTC
size: few; V: TRBV14; D: -; J: TRBJ2-7; CDR3: CASSQNLAGEQYF; DNA: TGTGCCAGCAGCCAGAACCTAGCAGGCGAGCAGTACTTC
size: few; V: TRBV5-1; D: -; J: TRBJ1-1; CDR3: CASSSRDRQTTEAFF; DNA: TGCGCCAGCAGCTCAAGAGACAGACAGACCACTGAAGCTTTCTTT
size: many; V: TRBV12-3/TRBV12-4; D: -; J: TRBJ2-2; CDR3: CASSLVVSGELFF; DNA: TGTGCCAGCAGTTTAGTGGTATCCGGGGAGCTGTTTTTT
size: -; V: TRBV11-3; D: -; J: TRBJ2-5; CDR3: CASSFGGTQYF; DNA: TGTGCCAGCAGCTTCGGGGGGACCCAGTACTTC
size: -; V: TRBV9; D: TRBD2; J: TRBJ2-2; CDR3: CASSVGRGALDTGELFF; DNA: TGTGCCAGCAGCGTAGGGCGGGGGGCACTAGATACCGGGGAGCTGTTTTTT
size: many; V: TRBV7-2; D: -; J: TRBJ2-4; CDR3: CASSLVSGENIQYF; DNA: TGTGCCAGCAGCTTAGTTAGCGGAGAAAACATTCAGTACTTC
size: few; V: TRBV3-1; D: -; J: TRBJ1-2; CDR3: CASSAFEGNGYTF; DNA: TGTGCCAGCAGCGCTTTCGAAGGAAACGGCTACACCTTC
size: -; V: TRBV5-1; D: -; J: TRBJ1-1; CDR3: CASSNSGPGMNTEAFF; DNA: TGCGCCAGCAGTAACTCCGGGCCTGGGATGAACACTGAAGCTTTCTTT
size: -; V: TRBV12-3/TRBV12-4; D: TRBD1; J: TRBJ1-1; CDR3: CASSRDRVRTEAFF; DNA: TGTGCCAGCAGTCGGGACAGGGTTAGGACTGAAGCTTTCTTT
size: many; V: TRBV12-3/TRBV12-4; D: -; J: TRBJ1-5; CDR3: CASSRDPGFNQPQHF; DNA: TGTGCCAGCAGTCGGGACCCAGGGTTCAATCAGCCCCAGCATTTT
size: -; V: TRBV12-5; D: -; J: TRBJ2-2; CDR3: CASGLWGALSGELFF; DNA: TGTGCTAGTGGTTTGTGGGGGGCCTTGAGCGGGGAGCTGTTTTTT
size: few; V: TRBV7-2; D: -; J: TRBJ2-7; CDR3: CASSLDPGGYEQYF; DNA: TGTGCCAGCAGCTTAGATCCAGGAGGATACGAGCAGTACTTC
size: -; V: TRBV7-2; D: -; J: TRBJ1-1; CDR3: CASSLVGVGTEAFF; DNA: TGTGCCAGCAGCTTAGTCGGGGTTGGCACTGAAGCTTTCTTT
size: -; V: TRBV5-1; D: -; J: TRBJ2-5; CDR3: CASSLGATIETQYF; DNA: TGCGCCAGCAGCTTGGGCGCGACGATAGAGACCCAGTACTTC
size: many; V: TRBV12-3/TRBV12-4; D: -; J: TRBJ2-3; CDR3: CASSLTLSTDTQYF; DNA: TGTGCCAGCAGTCTGACACTGAGCACAGATACGCAGTATTTT
size: few; V: TRBV9; D: -; J: TRBJ2-3; CDR3: CASSVGIGTDTQYF; DNA: TGTGCCAGCAGCGTAGGAATAGGCACAGATACGCAGTATTTT
size: few; V: TRBV10-3; D: -; J: TRBJ2-1; CDR3: CAISRDAGNEQFF; DNA: TGTGCCATCAGCCGGGATGCGGGGAATGAGCAGTTCTTC
size: few; V: TRBV20-1; D: TRBD2; J: TRBJ2-1; CDR3: CSARSPQAGGSYNEQFF; DNA: TGCAGTGCTAGATCCCCCCAGGCGGGGGGCTCCTACAATGAGCAGTTCTTC
size: -; V: TRBV5-1; D: TRBD1; J: TRBJ1-1; CDR3: CASSWAGTQGGTEAFF; DNA: TGCGCCAGCAGCTGGGCCGGGACCCAGGGGGGAACTGAAGCTTTCTTT
size: few; V: TRBV5-6; D: TRBD1; J: TRBJ1-6; CDR3: CASSWYRGGNSPLHF; DNA: TGTGCCAGCAGCTGGTACAGGGGCGGGAATTCACCCCTCCACTTT
size: -; V: TRBV29-1; D: TRBD1; J: TRBJ1-1; CDR3: CSVTGAALNTEAFF; DNA: TGCAGCGTTACAGGGGCCGCCTTGAACACTGAAGCTTTCTTT
size: -; V: TRBV6-5; D: -; J: TRBJ2-2; CDR3: CASSYGGTRNTGELFF; DNA: TGTGCCAGCAGTTACGGCGGGACACGTAACACCGGGGAGCTGTTTTTT